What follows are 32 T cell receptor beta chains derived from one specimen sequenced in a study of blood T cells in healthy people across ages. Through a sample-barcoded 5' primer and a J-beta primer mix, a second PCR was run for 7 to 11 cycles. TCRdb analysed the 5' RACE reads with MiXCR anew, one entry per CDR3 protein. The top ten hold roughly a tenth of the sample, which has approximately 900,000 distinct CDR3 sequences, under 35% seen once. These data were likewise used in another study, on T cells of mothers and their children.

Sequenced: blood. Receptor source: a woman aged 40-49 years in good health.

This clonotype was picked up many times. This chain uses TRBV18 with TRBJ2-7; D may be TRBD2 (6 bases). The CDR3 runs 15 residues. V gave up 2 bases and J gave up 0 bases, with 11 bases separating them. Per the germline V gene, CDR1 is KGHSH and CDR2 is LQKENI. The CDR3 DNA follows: TGTGCCAGCTCACCAGGCGGGAAACCCTCCTACGAGCAGTACTTC. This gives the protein CASSPGGKPSYEQYF.

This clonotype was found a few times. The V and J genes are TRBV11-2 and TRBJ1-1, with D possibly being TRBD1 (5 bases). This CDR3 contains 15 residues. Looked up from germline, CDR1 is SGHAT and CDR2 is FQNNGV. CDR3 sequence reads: CAGHPWPRDNTEAFF. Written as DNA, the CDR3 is TGTGCTGGACATCCATGGCCCAGGGACAACACTGAAGCTTTCTTT.

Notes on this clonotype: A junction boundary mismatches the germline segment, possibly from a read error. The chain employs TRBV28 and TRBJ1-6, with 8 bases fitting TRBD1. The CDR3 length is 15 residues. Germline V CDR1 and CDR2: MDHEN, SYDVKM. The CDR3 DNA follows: TGTGCCGGCAGTTTACCGGGACAGGTAGATTCACCCCTCCACTTT. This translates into CAGSLPGQVDSPLHF.

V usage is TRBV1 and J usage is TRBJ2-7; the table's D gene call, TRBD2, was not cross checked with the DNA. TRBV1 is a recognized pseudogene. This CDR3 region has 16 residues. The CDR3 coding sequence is TGCACCAGCAGCCAAGATACTAGCGGCCTAACCTACGAGCAGTACTTC. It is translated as CTSSQDTSGLTYEQYF.

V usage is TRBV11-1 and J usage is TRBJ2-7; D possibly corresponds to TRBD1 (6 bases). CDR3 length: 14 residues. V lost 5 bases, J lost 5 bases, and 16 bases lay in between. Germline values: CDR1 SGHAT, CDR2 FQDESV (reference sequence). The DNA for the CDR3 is TGTGCCAGCAGCACCAATCCTAACAGGGACGAGCAGTACTTC. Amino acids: CASSTNPNRDEQYF.

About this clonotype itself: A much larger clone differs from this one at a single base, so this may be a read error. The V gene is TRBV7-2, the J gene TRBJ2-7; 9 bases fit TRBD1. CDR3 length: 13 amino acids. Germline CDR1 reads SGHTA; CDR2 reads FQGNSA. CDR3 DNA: TGTGCCGGCAGCAGGACAGGGGAGTACGAGCAGTACTTC. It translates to CAGSRTGEYEQYF.

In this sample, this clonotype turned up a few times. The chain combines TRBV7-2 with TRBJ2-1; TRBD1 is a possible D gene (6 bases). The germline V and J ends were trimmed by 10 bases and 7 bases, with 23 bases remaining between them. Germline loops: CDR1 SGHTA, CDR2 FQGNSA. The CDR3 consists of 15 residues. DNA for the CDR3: TGTGCCACCTACCGGGACACCGAGGGATGGAATGAGCAGTTCTTC. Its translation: CATYRDTEGWNEQFF.

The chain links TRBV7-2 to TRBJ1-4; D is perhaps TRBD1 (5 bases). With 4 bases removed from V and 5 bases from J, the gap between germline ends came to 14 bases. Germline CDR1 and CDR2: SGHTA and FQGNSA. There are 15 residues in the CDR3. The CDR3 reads CASSSDVGLNEKLFF. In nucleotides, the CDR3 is TGTGCCAGCAGCTCCGACGTGGGACTAAATGAAAAACTGTTTTTT.

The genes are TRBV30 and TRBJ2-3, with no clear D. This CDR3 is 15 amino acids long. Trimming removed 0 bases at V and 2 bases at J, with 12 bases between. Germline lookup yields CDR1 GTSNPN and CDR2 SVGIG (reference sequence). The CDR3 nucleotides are TGTGCCTGGAGTGTACTTTTTGGGAACACAGATACGCAGTATTTT. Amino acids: CAWSVLFGNTDTQYF.

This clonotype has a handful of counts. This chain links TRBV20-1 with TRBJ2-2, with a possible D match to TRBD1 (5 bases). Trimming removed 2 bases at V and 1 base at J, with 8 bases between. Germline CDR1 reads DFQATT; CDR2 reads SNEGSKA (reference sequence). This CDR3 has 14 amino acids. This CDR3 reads CSARRQRNTGELFF. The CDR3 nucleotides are TGCAGTGCTAGAAGACAGAGGAACACCGGGGAGCTGTTTTTT.

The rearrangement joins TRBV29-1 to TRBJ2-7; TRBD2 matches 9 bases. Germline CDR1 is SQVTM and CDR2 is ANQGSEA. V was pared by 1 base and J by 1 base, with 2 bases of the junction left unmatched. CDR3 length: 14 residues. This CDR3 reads CSVEASGMSYEQYF. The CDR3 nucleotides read TGCAGCGTTGAAGCTAGCGGGATGTCCTACGAGCAGTACTTC.

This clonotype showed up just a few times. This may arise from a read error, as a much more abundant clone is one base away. The CDR3 DNA sequence: TGCGCCAGCAGCCAAGAAAGTCACCAGGAGGGAGGGGAGACCCAGTACTTC. It codes for CASSQESHQEGGETQYF. This sequence joins TRBV4-3 and TRBJ2-7, with 7 positions matching TRBD2. The J call could be wrong; TRBJ2-5 is a better fit for the DNA end. This CDR3 comprises 17 residues. Per the germline V gene, CDR1 is LGHNA and CDR2 is YSLEER.

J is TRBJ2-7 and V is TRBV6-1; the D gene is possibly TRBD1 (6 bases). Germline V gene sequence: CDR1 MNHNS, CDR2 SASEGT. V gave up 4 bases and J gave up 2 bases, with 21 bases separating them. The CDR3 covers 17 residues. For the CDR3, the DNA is TGTGCCAGCAGTGTGGTAATTCAAGGTGCAGGGGCCTACGAGCAGTACTTC. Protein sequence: CASSVVIQGAGAYEQYF.

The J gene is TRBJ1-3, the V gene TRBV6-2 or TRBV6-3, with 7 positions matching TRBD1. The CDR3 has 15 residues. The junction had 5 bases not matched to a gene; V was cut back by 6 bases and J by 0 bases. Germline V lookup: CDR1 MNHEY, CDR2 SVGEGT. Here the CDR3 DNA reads TGTGCCAGCAGGCGACAGGGCCACTCTGGAAACACCATATATTTT. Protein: CASRRQGHSGNTIYF.

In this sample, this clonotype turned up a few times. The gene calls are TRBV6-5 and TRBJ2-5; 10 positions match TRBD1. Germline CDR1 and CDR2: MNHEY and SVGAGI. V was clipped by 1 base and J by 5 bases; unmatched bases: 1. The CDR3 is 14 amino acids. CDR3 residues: CASSYWGQGETQYF. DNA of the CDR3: TGTGCCAGCAGTTACTGGGGACAGGGGGAGACCCAGTACTTC.

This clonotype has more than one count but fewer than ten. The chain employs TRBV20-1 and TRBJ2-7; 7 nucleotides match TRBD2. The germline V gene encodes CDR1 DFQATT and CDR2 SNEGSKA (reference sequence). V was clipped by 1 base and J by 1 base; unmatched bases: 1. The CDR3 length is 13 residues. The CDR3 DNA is TGCAGTGCTAGAGTGCGGGAGTCCTACGAGCAGTACTTC. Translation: CSARVRESYEQYF.

CDR3 DNA sequence: TGTGCCAGCGACCTACAAGGCCCCAGGGGGTTTGGCTACACCTTC. Amino acids: CASDLQGPRGFGYTF. V usage is TRBV28 and J usage is TRBJ1-2; 7 bases are shared with TRBD1. The CDR3 is 15 amino acids. Germline CDR1 is MDHEN and CDR2 is SYDVKM. V trimming: 8 bases; J trimming: 7 bases; junction bases outside the gene matches: 16.

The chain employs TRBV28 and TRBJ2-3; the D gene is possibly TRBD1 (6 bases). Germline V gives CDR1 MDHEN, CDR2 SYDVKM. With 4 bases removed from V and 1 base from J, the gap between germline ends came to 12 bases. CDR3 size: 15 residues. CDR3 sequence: CASSSLGGRTDTQYF. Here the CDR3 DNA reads TGTGCCAGCAGTTCCCTTGGGGGCCGCACAGATACGCAGTATTTT.

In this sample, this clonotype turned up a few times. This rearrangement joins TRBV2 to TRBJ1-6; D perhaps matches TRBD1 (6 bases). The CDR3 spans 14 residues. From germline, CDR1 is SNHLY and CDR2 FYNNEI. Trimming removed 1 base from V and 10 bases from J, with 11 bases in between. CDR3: CASSEEQGRSPLHF. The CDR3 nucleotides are TGTGCCAGCAGTGAAGAGCAGGGGAGGTCACCCCTCCACTTT.

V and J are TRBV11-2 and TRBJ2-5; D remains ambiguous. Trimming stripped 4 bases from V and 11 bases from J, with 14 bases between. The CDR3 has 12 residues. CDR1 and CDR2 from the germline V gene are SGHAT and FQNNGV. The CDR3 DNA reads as TGTGCCAGCAGCTCGAGCCCCAATGAGCAGTACTTC. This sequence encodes CASSSSPNEQYF.

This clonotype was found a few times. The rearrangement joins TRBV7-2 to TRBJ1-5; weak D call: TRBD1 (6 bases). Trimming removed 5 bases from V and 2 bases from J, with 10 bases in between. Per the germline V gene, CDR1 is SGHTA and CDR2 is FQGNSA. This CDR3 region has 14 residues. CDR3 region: CASSGDNGNQPQHF. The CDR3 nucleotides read TGTGCCAGCAGCGGGGACAATGGCAATCAGCCCCAGCATTTT.

CDR3 DNA: TGTGCCAGCAGCCGCAACACCAACACTGAAGCTTTCTTT. Its translation is CASSRNTNTEAFF. V and J are TRBV3-1 and TRBJ1-1; D unclear. In germline, CDR1 is LGHDT, CDR2 YNNKEL (reference sequence). This CDR3 contains 13 residues. V was trimmed by 4 bases and J by 2 bases, leaving 8 bases between them.

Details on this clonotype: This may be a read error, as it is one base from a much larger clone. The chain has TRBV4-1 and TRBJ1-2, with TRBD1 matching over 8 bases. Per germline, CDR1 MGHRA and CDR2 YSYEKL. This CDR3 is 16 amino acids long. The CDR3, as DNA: TGCGCCAGCAGCCAAGAACCGGACAGGGCTAACCATGGCTACACCTTC. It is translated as CASSQEPDRANHGYTF.

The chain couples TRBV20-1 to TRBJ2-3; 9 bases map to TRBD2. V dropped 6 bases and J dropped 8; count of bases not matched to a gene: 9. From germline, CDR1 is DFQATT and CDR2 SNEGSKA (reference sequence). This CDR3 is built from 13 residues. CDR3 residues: CSAFSGGRVTQYF. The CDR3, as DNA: TGCAGTGCCTTTAGCGGGGGCAGGGTTACGCAGTATTTT.

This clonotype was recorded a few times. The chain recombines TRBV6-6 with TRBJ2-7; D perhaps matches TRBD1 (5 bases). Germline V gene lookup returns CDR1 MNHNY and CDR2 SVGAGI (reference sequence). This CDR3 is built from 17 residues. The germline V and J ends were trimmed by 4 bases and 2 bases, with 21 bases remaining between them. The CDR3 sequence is CASSCSIMDGQTYEQYF. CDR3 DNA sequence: TGTGCCAGCAGTTGCTCGATCATGGACGGACAAACCTACGAGCAGTACTTC.

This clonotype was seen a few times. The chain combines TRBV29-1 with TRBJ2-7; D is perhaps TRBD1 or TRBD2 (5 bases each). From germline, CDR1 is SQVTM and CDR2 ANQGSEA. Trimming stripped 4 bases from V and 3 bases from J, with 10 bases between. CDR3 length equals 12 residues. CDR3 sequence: CSVAGTGYEQYF. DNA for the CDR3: TGCAGCGTTGCCGGGACCGGCTACGAGCAGTACTTC.

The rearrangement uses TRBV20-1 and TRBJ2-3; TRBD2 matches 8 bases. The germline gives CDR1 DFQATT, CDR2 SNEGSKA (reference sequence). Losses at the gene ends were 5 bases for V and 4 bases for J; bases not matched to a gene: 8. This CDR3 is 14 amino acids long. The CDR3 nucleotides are TGCAGTGCTTACGGGGGGGCCGCGGCAGATACGCAGTATTTT. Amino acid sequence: CSAYGGAAADTQYF.

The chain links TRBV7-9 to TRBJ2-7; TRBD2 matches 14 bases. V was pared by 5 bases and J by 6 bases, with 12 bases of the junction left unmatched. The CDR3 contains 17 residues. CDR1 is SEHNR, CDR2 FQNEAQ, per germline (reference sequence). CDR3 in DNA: TGTGCCAGCAGCCCTGGGACTAGCGGGGGATTTGCGCGCGAGCAGTACTTC. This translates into CASSPGTSGGFAREQYF.

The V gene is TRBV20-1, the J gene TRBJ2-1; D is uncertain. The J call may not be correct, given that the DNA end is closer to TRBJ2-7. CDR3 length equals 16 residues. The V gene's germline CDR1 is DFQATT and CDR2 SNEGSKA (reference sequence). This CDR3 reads CSASDKRWGSYNEQYF. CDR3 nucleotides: TGCAGTGCTAGTGACAAACGTTGGGGTTCCTACAATGAGCAGTACTTC.

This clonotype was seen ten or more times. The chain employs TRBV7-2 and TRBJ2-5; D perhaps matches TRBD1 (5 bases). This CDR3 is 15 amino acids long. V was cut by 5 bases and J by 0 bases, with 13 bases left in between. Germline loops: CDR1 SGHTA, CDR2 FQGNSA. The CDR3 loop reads CASSPDSRYQETQYF. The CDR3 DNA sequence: TGTGCCAGCAGCCCTGACAGCCGCTACCAAGAGACCCAGTACTTC.

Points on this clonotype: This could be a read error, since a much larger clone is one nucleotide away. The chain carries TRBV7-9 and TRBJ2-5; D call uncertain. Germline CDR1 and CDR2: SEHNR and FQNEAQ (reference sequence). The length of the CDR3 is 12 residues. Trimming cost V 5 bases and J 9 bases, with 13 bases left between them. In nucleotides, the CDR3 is TGTGCCAGCAGCCCAAAAGGGCTTGCCCAGTACTTC. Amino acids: CASSPKGLAQYF.

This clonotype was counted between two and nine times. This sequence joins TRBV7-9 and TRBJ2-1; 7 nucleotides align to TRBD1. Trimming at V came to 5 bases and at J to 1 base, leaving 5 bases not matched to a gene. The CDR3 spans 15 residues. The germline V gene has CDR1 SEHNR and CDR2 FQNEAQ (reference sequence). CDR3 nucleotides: TGTGCCAGCAGCCCCATGGGACAGTCCTACAATGAGCAGTTCTTC. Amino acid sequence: CASSPMGQSYNEQFF.